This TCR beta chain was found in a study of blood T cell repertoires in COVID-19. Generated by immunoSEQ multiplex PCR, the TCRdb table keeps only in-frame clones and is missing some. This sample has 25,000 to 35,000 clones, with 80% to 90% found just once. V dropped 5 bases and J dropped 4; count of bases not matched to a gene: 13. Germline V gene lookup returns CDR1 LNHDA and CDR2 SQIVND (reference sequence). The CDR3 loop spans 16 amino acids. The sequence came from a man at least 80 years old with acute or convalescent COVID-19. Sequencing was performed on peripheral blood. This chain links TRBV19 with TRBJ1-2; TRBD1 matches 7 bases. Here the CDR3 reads CASSALGTDGIYGYTF. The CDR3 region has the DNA TGTGCCAGTAGTGCTCTGGGGACAGACGGTATCTATGGCTACACCTTC.